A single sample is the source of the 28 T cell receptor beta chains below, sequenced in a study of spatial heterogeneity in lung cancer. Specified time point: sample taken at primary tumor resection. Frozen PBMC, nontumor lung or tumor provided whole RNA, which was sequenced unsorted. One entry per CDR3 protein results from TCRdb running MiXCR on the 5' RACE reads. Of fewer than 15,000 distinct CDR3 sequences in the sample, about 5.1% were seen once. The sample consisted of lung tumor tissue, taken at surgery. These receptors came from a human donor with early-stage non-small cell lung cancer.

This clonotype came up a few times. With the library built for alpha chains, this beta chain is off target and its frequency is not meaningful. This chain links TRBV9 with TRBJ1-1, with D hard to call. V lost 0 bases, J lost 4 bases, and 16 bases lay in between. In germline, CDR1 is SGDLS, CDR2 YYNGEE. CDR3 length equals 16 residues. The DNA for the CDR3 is TGTGCCAGCAGCGTAGCTCTTTCCCAAAAGGGCACTGAAGCTTTCTTT. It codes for CASSVALSQKGTEAFF. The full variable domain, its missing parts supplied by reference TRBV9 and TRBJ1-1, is DSGVTQTPKHLITATGQRVTLRCSPRSGDLSVYWYQQSLDQGLQFLIQYYNGEERAKGNILERFSAQQFPDLHSELNLSSLELGDSALYFCASSVALSQKGTEAFFGQGTRLTVV.

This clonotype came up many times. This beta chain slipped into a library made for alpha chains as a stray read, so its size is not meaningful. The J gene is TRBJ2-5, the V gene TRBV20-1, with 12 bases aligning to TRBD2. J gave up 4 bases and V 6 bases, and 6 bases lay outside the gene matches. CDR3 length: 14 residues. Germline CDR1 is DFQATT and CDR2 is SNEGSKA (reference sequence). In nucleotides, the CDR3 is TGCAGTGCCCTTACTAGCGGGAGGAGAGAGACCCAGTACTTC. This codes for CSALTSGRRETQYF.

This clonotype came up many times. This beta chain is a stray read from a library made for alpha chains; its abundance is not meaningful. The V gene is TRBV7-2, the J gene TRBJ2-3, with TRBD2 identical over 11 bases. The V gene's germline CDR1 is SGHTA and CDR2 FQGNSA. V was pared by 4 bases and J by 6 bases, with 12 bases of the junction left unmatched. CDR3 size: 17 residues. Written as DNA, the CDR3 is TGTGCCAGCAGCTGGGCCGTAGCGGGAGGGCCGGAGGATACGCAGTATTTT. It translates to CASSWAVAGGPEDTQYF.

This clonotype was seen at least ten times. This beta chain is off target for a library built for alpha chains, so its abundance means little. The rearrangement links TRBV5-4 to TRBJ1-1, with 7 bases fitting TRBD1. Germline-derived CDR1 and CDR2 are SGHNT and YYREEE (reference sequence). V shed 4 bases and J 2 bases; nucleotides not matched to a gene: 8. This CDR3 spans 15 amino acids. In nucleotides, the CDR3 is TGTGCCAGCAGCATCGCCGGGACAGCCAACACTGAAGCTTTCTTT. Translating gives CASSIAGTANTEAFF.

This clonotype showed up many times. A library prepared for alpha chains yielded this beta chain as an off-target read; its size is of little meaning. CDR3 sequence: CASSSGLQETQYF. The DNA of the CDR3 is TGTGCCAGCAGCTCGGGACTACAAGAGACCCAGTACTTC. The chain is built from TRBV11-2 and TRBJ2-5; 7 bases map to TRBD2. The CDR3 is made up of 13 amino acids. Germline CDR1 SGHAT, CDR2 FQNNGV. The V gene end was trimmed by 4 bases and the J gene end by 2 bases; junction bases not matched to a gene: 1.

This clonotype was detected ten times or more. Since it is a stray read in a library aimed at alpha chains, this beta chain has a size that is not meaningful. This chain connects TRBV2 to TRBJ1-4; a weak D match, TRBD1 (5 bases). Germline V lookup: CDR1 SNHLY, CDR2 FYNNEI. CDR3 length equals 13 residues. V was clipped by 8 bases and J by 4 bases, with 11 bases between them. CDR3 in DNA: TGTGCCAGCGTGCGACAGCTTAATGAAAAACTGTTTTTT. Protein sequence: CASVRQLNEKLFF.

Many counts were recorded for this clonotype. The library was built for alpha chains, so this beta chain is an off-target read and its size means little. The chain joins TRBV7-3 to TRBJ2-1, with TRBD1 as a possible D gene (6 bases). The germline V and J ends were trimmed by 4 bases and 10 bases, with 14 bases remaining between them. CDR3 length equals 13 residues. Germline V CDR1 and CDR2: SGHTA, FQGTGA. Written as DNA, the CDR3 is TGTGCCAGCAGCTCGGGCCCCGGGACAGAGCAGTTCTTC. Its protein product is CASSSGPGTEQFF.

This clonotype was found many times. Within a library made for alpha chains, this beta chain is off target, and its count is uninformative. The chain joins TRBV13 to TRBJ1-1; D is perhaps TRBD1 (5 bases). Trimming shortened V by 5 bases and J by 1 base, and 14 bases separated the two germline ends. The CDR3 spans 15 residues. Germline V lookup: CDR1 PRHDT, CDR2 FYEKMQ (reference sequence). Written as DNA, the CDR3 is TGTGCCAGCAGCCCCCACGGAGGGGAGAACACTGAAGCTTTCTTT. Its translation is CASSPHGGENTEAFF.

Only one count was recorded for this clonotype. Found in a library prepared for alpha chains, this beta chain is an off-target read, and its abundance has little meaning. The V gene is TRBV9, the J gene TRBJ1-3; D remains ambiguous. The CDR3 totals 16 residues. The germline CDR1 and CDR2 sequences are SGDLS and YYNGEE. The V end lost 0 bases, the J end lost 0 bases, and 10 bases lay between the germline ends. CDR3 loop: CASSVEFLLSGNTIYF. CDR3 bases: TGTGCCAGCAGCGTAGAGTTCTTGCTCTCTGGAAACACCATATATTTT.

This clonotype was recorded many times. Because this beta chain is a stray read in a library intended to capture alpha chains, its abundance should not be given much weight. This chain's CDR3 is CASSPVGTTQYF. In DNA form, the CDR3 reads TGTGCCAGCAGCCCAGTTGGGACTACGCAGTATTTT. The chain links TRBV7-2 to TRBJ2-3, with D tentatively TRBD1 or TRBD2 (5 bases each). This CDR3 region has 12 residues. Trimming left V 5 bases short and J 8 bases short, with 11 bases between. Germline V gives CDR1 SGHTA, CDR2 FQGNSA.

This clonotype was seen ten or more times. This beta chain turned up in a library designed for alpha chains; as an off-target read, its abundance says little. The CDR3 DNA sequence: TGTGCCAGCAGCTTATCAGGGGGCCCTTCCTCATCTTATGGCTACACCTTC. It is translated as CASSLSGGPSSSYGYTF. The rearrangement links TRBV7-2 to TRBJ1-2, with 8 positions matching TRBD1. Germline assignment: CDR1 SGHTA and CDR2 FQGNSA. The CDR3 length is 17 residues. V was pared by 2 bases and J by 5 bases, with 13 bases of the junction left unmatched.

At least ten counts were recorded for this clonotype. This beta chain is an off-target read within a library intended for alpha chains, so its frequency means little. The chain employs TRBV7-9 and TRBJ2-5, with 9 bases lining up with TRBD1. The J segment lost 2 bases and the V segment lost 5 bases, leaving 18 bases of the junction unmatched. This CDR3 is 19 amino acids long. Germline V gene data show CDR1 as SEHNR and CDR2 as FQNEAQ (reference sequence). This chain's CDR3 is CASSPRNSGQGIGQETQYF. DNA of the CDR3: TGTGCCAGCAGCCCCCGTAACTCCGGACAGGGGATAGGGCAAGAGACCCAGTACTTC.

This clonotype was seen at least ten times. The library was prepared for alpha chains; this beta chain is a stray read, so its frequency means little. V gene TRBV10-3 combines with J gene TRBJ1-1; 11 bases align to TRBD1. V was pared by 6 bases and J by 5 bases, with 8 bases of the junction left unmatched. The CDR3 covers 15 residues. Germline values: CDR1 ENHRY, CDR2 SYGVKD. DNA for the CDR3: TGTGCCATCAGGGACTGGGGGACAGGGGGTACTGAAGCTTTCTTT. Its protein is CAIRDWGTGGTEAFF.

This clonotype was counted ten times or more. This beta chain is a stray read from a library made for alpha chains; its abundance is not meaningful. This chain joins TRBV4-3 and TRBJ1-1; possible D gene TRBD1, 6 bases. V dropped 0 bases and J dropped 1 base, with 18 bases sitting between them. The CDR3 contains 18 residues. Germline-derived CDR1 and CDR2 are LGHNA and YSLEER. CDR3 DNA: TGCGCCAGCAGCCAAGATAACAGGGCGAGATTTAGGAACACTGAAGCTTTCTTT. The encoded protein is CASSQDNRARFRNTEAFF.

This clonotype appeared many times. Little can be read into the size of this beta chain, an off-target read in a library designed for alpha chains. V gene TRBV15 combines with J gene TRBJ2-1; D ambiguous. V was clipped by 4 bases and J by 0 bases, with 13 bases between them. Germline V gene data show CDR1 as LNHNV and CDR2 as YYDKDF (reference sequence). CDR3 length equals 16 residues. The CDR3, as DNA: TGTGCCACCAGCACCATTTTACCGAGCTCCTACAATGAGCAGTTCTTC. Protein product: CATSTILPSSYNEQFF.

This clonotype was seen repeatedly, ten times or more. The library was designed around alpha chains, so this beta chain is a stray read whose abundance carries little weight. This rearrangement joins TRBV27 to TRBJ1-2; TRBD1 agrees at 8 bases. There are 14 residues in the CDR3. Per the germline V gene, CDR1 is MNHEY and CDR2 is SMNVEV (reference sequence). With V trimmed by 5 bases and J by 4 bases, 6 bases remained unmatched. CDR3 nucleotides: TGTGCCAGCAGTAGCCGGGACAGGCTCTATGGCTACACCTTC. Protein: CASSSRDRLYGYTF.

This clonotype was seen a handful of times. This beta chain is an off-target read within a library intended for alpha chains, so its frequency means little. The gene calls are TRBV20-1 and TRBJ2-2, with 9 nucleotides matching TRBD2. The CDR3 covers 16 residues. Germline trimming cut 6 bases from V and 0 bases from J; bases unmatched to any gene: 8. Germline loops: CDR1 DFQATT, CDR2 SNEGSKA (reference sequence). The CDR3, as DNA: TGCAGTGCCCCGGGGGCGGGAGGGCCGAACACCGGGGAGCTGTTTTTT. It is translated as CSAPGAGGPNTGELFF.

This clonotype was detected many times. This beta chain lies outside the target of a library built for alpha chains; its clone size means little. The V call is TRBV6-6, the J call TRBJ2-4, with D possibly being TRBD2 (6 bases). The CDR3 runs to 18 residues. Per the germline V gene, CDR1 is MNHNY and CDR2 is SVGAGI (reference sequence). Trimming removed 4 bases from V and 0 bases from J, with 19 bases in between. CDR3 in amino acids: CASSSRDLKNLAKNIQYF. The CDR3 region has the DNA TGTGCCAGCAGTTCCCGGGACTTGAAAAATCTAGCCAAAAACATTCAGTACTTC.

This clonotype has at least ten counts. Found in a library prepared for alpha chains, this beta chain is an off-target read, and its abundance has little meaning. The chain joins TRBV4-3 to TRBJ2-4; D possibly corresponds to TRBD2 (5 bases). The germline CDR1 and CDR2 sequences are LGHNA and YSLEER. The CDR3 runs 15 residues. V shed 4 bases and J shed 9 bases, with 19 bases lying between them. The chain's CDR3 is CASSPSYDVGVIQYF. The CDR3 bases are TGCGCCAGCAGCCCGTCCTACGATGTGGGAGTCATTCAGTACTTC.

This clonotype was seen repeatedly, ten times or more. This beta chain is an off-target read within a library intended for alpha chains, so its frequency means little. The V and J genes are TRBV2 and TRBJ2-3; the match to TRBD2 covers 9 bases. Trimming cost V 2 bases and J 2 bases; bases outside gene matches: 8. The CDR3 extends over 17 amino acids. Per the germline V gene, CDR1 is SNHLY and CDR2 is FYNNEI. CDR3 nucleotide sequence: TGTGCCAGCAGTGAAAGGAGACTAGCGGCCTACACAGATACGCAGTATTTT. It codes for CASSERRLAAYTDTQYF. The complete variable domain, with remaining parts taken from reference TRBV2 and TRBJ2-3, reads EPEVTQTPSHQVTQMGQEVILRCVPISNHLYFYWYRQILGQKVEFLVSFYNNEISEKSEIFDDQFSVERPDGSNFTLKIRSTKLEDSAMYFCASSERRLAAYTDTQYFGPGTRLTVL.

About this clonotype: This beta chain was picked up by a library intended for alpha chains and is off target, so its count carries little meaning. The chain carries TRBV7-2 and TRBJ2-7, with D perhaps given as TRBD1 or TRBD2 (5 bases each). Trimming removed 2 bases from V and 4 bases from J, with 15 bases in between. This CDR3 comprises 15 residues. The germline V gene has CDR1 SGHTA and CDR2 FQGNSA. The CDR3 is CASSLNSLGPYEQYF. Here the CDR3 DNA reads TGTGCCAGCAGCTTAAATAGCTTGGGACCGTACGAGCAGTACTTC.

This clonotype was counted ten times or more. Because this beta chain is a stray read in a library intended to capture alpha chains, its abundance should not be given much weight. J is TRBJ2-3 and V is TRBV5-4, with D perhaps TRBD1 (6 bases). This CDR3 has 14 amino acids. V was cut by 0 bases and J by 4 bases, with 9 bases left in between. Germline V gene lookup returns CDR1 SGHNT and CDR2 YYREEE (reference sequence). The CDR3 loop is CASSLAGAADTQYF. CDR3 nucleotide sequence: TGTGCCAGCAGCTTGGCAGGGGCTGCAGATACGCAGTATTTT. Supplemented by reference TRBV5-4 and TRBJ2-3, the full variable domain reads ETGVTQSPTHLIKTRGQQVTLRCSSQSGHNTVSWYQQALGQGPQFIFQYYREEENGRGNFPPRFSGLQFPNYSSELNVNALELDDSALYLCASSLAGAADTQYFGPGTRLTVL.

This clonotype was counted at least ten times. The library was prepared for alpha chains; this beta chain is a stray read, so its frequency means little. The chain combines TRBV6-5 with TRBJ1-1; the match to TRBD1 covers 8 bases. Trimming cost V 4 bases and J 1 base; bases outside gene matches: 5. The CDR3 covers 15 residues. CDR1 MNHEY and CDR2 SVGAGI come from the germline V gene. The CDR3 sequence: CASSSGQGKNTEAFF. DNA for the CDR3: TGTGCCAGCAGTTCCGGACAGGGTAAGAACACTGAAGCTTTCTTT.

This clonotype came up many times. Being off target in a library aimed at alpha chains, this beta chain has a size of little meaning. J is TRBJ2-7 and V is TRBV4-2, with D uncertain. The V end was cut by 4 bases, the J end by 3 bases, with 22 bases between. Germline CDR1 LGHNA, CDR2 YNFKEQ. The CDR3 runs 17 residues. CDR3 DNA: TGTGCCAGCAGCCGAGAGTCAGTAGCCTCATTCTTCTACGAGCAGTACTTC. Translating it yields CASSRESVASFFYEQYF.

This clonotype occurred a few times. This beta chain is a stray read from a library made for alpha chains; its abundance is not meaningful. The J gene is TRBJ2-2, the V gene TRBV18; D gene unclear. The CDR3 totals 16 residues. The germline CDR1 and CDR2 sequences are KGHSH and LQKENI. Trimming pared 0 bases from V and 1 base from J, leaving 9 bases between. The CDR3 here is CASSPPGYGNTGELFF. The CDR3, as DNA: TGTGCCAGCTCACCACCTGGTTACGGGAACACCGGGGAGCTGTTTTTT.

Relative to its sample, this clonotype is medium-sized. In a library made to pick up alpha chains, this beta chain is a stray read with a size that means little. The CDR3 here is CASSLTRQGYQPQHF. The CDR3 DNA reads TGTGCCAGCAGTTTGACAAGACAGGGATATCAGCCCCAGCATTTT. This chain uses TRBV6-5 with TRBJ1-5; 7 bases are a match to TRBD1. V lost 4 bases, J lost 5 bases, and 8 bases stayed unmatched. This CDR3 is 15 amino acids long. The germline V gene encodes CDR1 MNHEY and CDR2 SVGAGI.

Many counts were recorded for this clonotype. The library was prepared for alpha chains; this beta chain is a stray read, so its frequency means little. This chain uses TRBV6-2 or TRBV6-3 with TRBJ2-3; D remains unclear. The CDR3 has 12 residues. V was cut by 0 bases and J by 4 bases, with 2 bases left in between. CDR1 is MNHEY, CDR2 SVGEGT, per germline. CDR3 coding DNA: TGTGCCAGCAGTTACTCGCCAGATACGCAGTATTTT. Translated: CASSYSPDTQYF.

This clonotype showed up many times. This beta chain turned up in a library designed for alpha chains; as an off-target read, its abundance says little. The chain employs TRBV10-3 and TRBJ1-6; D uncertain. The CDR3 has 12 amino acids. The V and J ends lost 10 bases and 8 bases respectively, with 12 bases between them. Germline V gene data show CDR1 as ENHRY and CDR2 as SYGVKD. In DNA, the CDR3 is TGTGCCACCCGGACTGGGCATTCACCCCTCCACTTT. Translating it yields CATRTGHSPLHF.